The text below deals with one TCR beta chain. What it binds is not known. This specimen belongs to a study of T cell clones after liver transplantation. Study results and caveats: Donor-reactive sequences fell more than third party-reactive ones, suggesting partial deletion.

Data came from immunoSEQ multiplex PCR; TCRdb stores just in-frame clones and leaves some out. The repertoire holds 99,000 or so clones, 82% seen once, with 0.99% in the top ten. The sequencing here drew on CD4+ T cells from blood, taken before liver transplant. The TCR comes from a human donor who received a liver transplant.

CDR3 residues: CASSTGGLNTIYF. CDR3 DNA sequence: TGTGCCAGCAGCACAGGAGGCCTGAACACCATATATTTT. J is TRBJ1-3 and V is TRBV28; tentative D call: TRBD1 (5 bases). From germline, CDR1 is MDHEN and CDR2 SYDVKM. This CDR3 has 13 amino acids. V dropped 6 bases and J dropped 7 bases, with 13 bases sitting between them.